What follows are 11 T cell receptor beta chains derived from one specimen sequenced in a study of OX40 agonist ivuxolimab in advanced cancers. Data came from immunoSEQ multiplex PCR; TCRdb stores just in-frame clones and leaves some out. The profile shows fewer than 6,000 clones, 50% to 80% of them singletons. The material was CD4+ or CD8+ T cells sorted from blood, obtained in a trial of the OX40 agonist ivuxolimab. The receptors originated from an adult with an advanced solid tumor such as melanoma, head and neck, liver or kidney cancer.

This clone is termed medium-sized. The V and J genes are TRBV9 and TRBJ1-2; D is ambiguous. The CDR3 runs 14 residues. V was cut by 4 bases and J by 7 bases, with 17 bases left in between. The germline CDR1 and CDR2 sequences are SGDLS and YYNGEE. Here the CDR3 reads CASSPPEGIRGYTF. For the CDR3, the DNA is TGTGCCAGCAGCCCTCCCGAGGGAATTCGTGGCTACACCTTC.

This clone appeared a single time. The chain uses TRBV6-5 and TRBJ2-1, with TRBD1 matching over 7 bases. Germline V lookup: CDR1 MNHEY, CDR2 SVGAGI. Trimming at V came to 5 bases and at J to 3 bases, leaving 4 bases not matched to a gene. The length of the CDR3 is 14 residues. The CDR3 here is CASSIGTDYNEQFF. As DNA, the CDR3 is TGTGCCAGCAGTATCGGGACAGACTACAATGAGCAGTTCTTC.

This sequence joins TRBV7-9 and TRBJ1-2, with a weak D call TRBD1 (6 bases). In germline, CDR1 is SEHNR, CDR2 FQNEAQ (reference sequence). The CDR3 covers 14 residues. Trimming stripped 4 bases from V and 1 base from J, with 10 bases between. Here the CDR3 DNA reads TGTGCCAGCAGCTCGACAGGTTTTAACTATGGCTACACCTTC. Translating gives CASSSTGFNYGYTF.

This chain uses TRBV7-9 with TRBJ2-1, with D possibly matching TRBD2 (5 bases). Germline V lookup: CDR1 SEHNR, CDR2 FQNEAQ (reference sequence). The CDR3 has 13 amino acids. Trimming stripped 6 bases from V and 5 bases from J, with 11 bases between. CDR3 nucleotides: TGTGCCAGCAGACTAGACGGGCACAATGAGCAGTTCTTC. Protein product: CASRLDGHNEQFF.

This clone showed up just a few times. The V gene is TRBV7-6, the J gene TRBJ2-7; 12 bases fit TRBD2. CDR3 length equals 15 residues. Germline trimming cut 3 bases from V and 4 bases from J; bases unmatched to any gene: 4. Germline V gene sequence: CDR1 SGHVS, CDR2 FNYEAQ. DNA of the CDR3: TGTGCCAGCAGCTTGAGACTAGCGGGAGTATACGAGCAGTACTTC. It codes for CASSLRLAGVYEQYF.

The rearrangement joins TRBV7-2 to TRBJ2-5; 9 bases align to TRBD2. Germline assignment: CDR1 SGHTA and CDR2 FQGNSA. Trimming took 4 bases from V and 2 from J; bases not matched to a gene: 5. The CDR3 is 15 residues long. In DNA form, the CDR3 reads TGTGCCAGCAGCTCAGCGGGAGGAAAACAAGAGACCCAGTACTTC. It translates to CASSSAGGKQETQYF.

This clone turned up a few times. The chain links TRBV5-4 to TRBJ2-5, with D possibly TRBD1 on 5 matching bases. The germline CDR1 and CDR2 sequences are SGHNT and YYREEE (reference sequence). CDR3 length equals 14 residues. V lost 2 bases and J 2 bases, leaving 10 bases between the germline ends. The CDR3 nucleotides are TGTGCCAGCAGCTTTGTGACAGAACAAGAGACCCAGTACTTC. Protein: CASSFVTEQETQYF.

The chain recombines TRBV7-8 with TRBJ2-7; 7 bases match TRBD1. Germline CDR1 and CDR2: SGHVS and FQNEAQ. This CDR3 has 16 residues. Unmatched junction bases numbered 6, after V lost 1 base and J lost 0 bases. The CDR3 coding sequence is TGTGCCAGCAGCTTAGGACAGGGTATCAGCTCCTACGAGCAGTACTTC. Translation: CASSLGQGISSYEQYF.

The sample holds a few counts of this clone. The chain recombines TRBV7-6 with TRBJ2-2, with D unclear. CDR1 and CDR2 from the germline V gene are SGHVS and FNYEAQ. The CDR3 is made up of 12 amino acids. V was trimmed by 8 bases and J by 3 bases, leaving 7 bases between them. In DNA, the CDR3 is TGTGCCAGCCGGGCGGACACCGGGGAGCTGTTTTTT. Its protein product is CASRADTGELFF.

The chain is built from TRBV5-4 and TRBJ1-2; D gene ambiguous. Germline loops: CDR1 SGHNT, CDR2 YYREEE (reference sequence). Trimming left V 0 bases short and J 8 bases short, with 20 bases between. The CDR3 runs to 16 residues. In nucleotides, the CDR3 is TGTGCCAGCAGCTTGGAGGGCAGTGGGCACTCACGGGGCTACACCTTC. Translation gives CASSLEGSGHSRGYTF.

The chain couples TRBV7-9 to TRBJ2-1; tentative D call: TRBD2 (6 bases). Germline values: CDR1 SEHNR, CDR2 FQNEAQ (reference sequence). V lost 1 base and J lost 4, with 11 bases in between. The CDR3 contains 15 residues. This CDR3 is CASSLEGGWYNEQFF. As DNA, the CDR3 is TGTGCCAGCAGCTTAGAGGGAGGATGGTACAATGAGCAGTTCTTC.